The rows below give T cell receptor beta chains drawn from one sample of a study of T cell responses to AZD1222 COVID-19 vaccine. The table came from immunoSEQ multiplex PCR; TCRdb's copy has only in-frame clones and leaves some out. This table has 70,000 to 100,000 clones, approximately 90% appearing once. The starting material was peripheral blood, obtained 28 days after the second AZD1222 dose. The receptors originated from an adult who received the AZD1222 COVID-19 vaccine. Each CDR3 is given with its conserved first and last residue. The order of the fields is J gene, clone size, D gene, V gene, CDR3 DNA, CDR3 protein. The D gene is left open where the match is weak. Not every row has a clone size; where given, it reads once, few, many or a size class.

J gene: TRBJ1-2; clone size: -; D gene: -; V gene: TRBV12-3/TRBV12-4; CDR3 DNA: TGTGCCAGCAGTTCGAGGGTCGGCTATGGCTACACCTTC; CDR3 protein: CASSSRVGYGYTF
J gene: TRBJ1-6; clone size: -; D gene: -; V gene: TRBV4-2; CDR3 DNA: TGTGCCAGCAGCCAAGACCGCAGGGGTGAGAATTCACCCCTCCACTTT; CDR3 protein: CASSQDRRGENSPLHF
J gene: TRBJ1-5; clone size: -; D gene: -; V gene: TRBV27; CDR3 DNA: TGTGCCAGCAGTTTGGGACGGACTAGGCCCCAGCATTTT; CDR3 protein: CASSLGRTRPQHF
J gene: TRBJ2-7; clone size: -; D gene: -; V gene: TRBV9; CDR3 DNA: TGTGCCAGCAGCGCGGGTACCCCGGAGGGAGAGCAGTACTTC; CDR3 protein: CASSAGTPEGEQYF
J gene: TRBJ2-1; clone size: -; D gene: -; V gene: TRBV5-4; CDR3 DNA: TGTGCCAGCAGCTTCGTCGGCAGGGGTGGCGATGAGCAGTTCTTC; CDR3 protein: CASSFVGRGGDEQFF
J gene: TRBJ2-3; clone size: few; D gene: TRBD2; V gene: TRBV6-4; CDR3 DNA: TGTGCCAGCAGTCCCAGCGGGGGGGCTCCAGATACGCAGTATTTT; CDR3 protein: CASSPSGGAPDTQYF
J gene: TRBJ2-3; clone size: -; D gene: -; V gene: TRBV28; CDR3 DNA: TGTGCCAGCAGTAACCAGGGTGGCACAGATACGCAGTATTTT; CDR3 protein: CASSNQGGTDTQYF
J gene: TRBJ1-1; clone size: -; D gene: TRBD1; V gene: TRBV28; CDR3 DNA: TGTGCCAGCAGCCTGGGACAGACTGAAGCTTTCTTT; CDR3 protein: CASSLGQTEAFF
J gene: TRBJ1-2; clone size: -; D gene: -; V gene: TRBV7-9; CDR3 DNA: TGTGCCAGCAGCTCGAGTGACTATGGCTACACCTTC; CDR3 protein: CASSSSDYGYTF
J gene: TRBJ1-5; clone size: -; D gene: -; V gene: TRBV7-3; CDR3 DNA: TGTGCCAGCAGCTTATGGGAAAATCAGCCCCAGCATTTT; CDR3 protein: CASSLWENQPQHF
J gene: TRBJ2-7; clone size: -; D gene: -; V gene: TRBV25-1; CDR3 DNA: TGTGCCAGCAGTGGGCCACGGCCGAACGAGCAGTACTTC; CDR3 protein: CASSGPRPNEQYF
J gene: TRBJ1-4; clone size: -; D gene: -; V gene: TRBV27; CDR3 DNA: TGTGCCAGCAGTCTCGGCGCCAGGGAGGTCGAAAAACTGTTTTTT; CDR3 protein: CASSLGAREVEKLFF
J gene: TRBJ1-2; clone size: -; D gene: TRBD1; V gene: TRBV6-1; CDR3 DNA: TGTGCCAGCAGTGAAAATCCCGGACAGGGAGATGGCTACACCTTC; CDR3 protein: CASSENPGQGDGYTF
J gene: TRBJ2-2; clone size: -; D gene: -; V gene: TRBV3-1/TRBV3-2; CDR3 DNA: TGTGCCAGCAGCCAGAGCCCCACCGGGGAGCTGTTTTTT; CDR3 protein: CASSQSPTGELFF
J gene: TRBJ2-3; clone size: once; D gene: TRBD1; V gene: TRBV5-1; CDR3 DNA: TGCGCCAGCAGCTCCCTTGAGGGGGCGAACACAGATACGCAGTATTTT; CDR3 protein: CASSSLEGANTDTQYF
J gene: TRBJ1-1; clone size: -; D gene: -; V gene: TRBV25-1; CDR3 DNA: TGTGCCAGCAGTGACCCGACAGGAGGAGGCACTGAAGCTTTCTTT; CDR3 protein: CASSDPTGGGTEAFF
J gene: TRBJ1-2; clone size: -; D gene: -; V gene: TRBV2; CDR3 DNA: TGTGCCAGCAGGTGGATTCTGGATTATGGCTACACCTTC; CDR3 protein: CASRWILDYGYTF
J gene: TRBJ2-4; clone size: -; D gene: -; V gene: TRBV28; CDR3 DNA: TGTGCCAGCAGTCAACAGGGTCTAGCCAAAAACATTCAGTACTTC; CDR3 protein: CASSQQGLAKNIQYF
J gene: TRBJ1-1; clone size: -; D gene: -; V gene: TRBV12-3/TRBV12-4; CDR3 DNA: TGTGCCAGCAGTCGTACGGTGCCAGGGGTTTTCTTT; CDR3 protein: CASSRTVPGVFF
J gene: TRBJ2-2; clone size: -; D gene: TRBD1; V gene: TRBV19; CDR3 DNA: TGTGCCAGTAGTACTCGGGACAGGGTAACCGGGGAGCTGTTTTTT; CDR3 protein: CASSTRDRVTGELFF
J gene: TRBJ2-4; clone size: -; D gene: TRBD2; V gene: TRBV7-9; CDR3 DNA: TGTGCCAGCAGCTTAAGGGAAGAGGTCCTAGCGGGTGGCGAAAACATTCAGTACTTC; CDR3 protein: CASSLREEVLAGGENIQYF
J gene: TRBJ2-1; clone size: -; D gene: TRBD2; V gene: TRBV7-2; CDR3 DNA: TGTGCCAGCAGCTTGCTAGCGGGGCCCTGGGCCCATGAGCAGTTCTTC; CDR3 protein: CASSLLAGPWAHEQFF
J gene: TRBJ2-1; clone size: -; D gene: TRBD2; V gene: TRBV11-2; CDR3 DNA: TGTGCCAGCAGCTCCCTGAGACTAGCCCTCCGTAATGAGCAGTTCTTC; CDR3 protein: CASSSLRLALRNEQFF
J gene: TRBJ1-3; clone size: -; D gene: -; V gene: TRBV7-9; CDR3 DNA: TGTGCCAGCAGCTCCGTTGATCAGGAGTACACCATATATTTT; CDR3 protein: CASSSVDQEYTIYF
J gene: TRBJ1-6; clone size: -; D gene: -; V gene: TRBV7-2; CDR3 DNA: TGTGCCAGCAGCTTAGGTGCTAGCTCCTATAATTCACCCCTCCACTTT; CDR3 protein: CASSLGASSYNSPLHF
J gene: TRBJ1-2; clone size: once; D gene: TRBD1; V gene: TRBV27; CDR3 DNA: TGTGCCAGCAGTTCCCACCCCGACAGGGGGAGAGACCGTGGAGGCTACACCTTC; CDR3 protein: CASSSHPDRGRDRGGYTF
J gene: TRBJ2-1; clone size: -; D gene: -; V gene: TRBV11-2; CDR3 DNA: TGTGCCAGCAGCCAGCGGAACTACAATGAGCAGTTCTTC; CDR3 protein: CASSQRNYNEQFF
J gene: TRBJ1-4; clone size: -; D gene: -; V gene: TRBV5-6; CDR3 DNA: TGTGCCAGCAGCCCTGGCTGGGAGGGGGCTAATGAAAAACTGTTTTTT; CDR3 protein: CASSPGWEGANEKLFF
J gene: TRBJ1-5; clone size: -; D gene: TRBD1; V gene: TRBV7-9; CDR3 DNA: TGTGCCAGCAGCATCCAGGGGGATCCCAATCAGCCCCAGCATTTT; CDR3 protein: CASSIQGDPNQPQHF
J gene: TRBJ1-2; clone size: once; D gene: -; V gene: TRBV27; CDR3 DNA: TGTGCCAGCAGTTTCCGGGGGATGGGTGGCTACACCTTC; CDR3 protein: CASSFRGMGGYTF
J gene: TRBJ2-2; clone size: once; D gene: TRBD1; V gene: TRBV10-3; CDR3 DNA: TGTGCCATCAGTGTCCGTGATTTACGGGACAGGGTGACCGGGGAGCTGTTTTTT; CDR3 protein: CAISVRDLRDRVTGELFF
J gene: TRBJ1-2; clone size: -; D gene: TRBD1; V gene: TRBV19; CDR3 DNA: TGTGCCAGTTTTCCGTTCCCCCGACAGGGGGAGAACTATGGCTACACCTTC; CDR3 protein: CASFPFPRQGENYGYTF
J gene: TRBJ2-7; clone size: -; D gene: TRBD2; V gene: TRBV6-5; CDR3 DNA: TGTGCCAGCACCAACCCCAGCGGGGGAGTCTACGAGCAGTACTTC; CDR3 protein: CASTNPSGGVYEQYF
J gene: TRBJ2-7; clone size: -; D gene: -; V gene: TRBV5-1; CDR3 DNA: TGCGCCAGCAGCTTGGCTAGTAGCTCCTACGAGCAGTACTTC; CDR3 protein: CASSLASSSYEQYF
J gene: TRBJ2-7; clone size: -; D gene: -; V gene: TRBV3-1/TRBV3-2; CDR3 DNA: TGTGCCAGCAGCCAGGGGCAGGGGTCCTACGAGCAGTACTTC; CDR3 protein: CASSQGQGSYEQYF
J gene: TRBJ2-1; clone size: -; D gene: -; V gene: TRBV5-4; CDR3 DNA: TGTGCCAGCAGCACTACACCGTACAATGAGCAGTTCTTC; CDR3 protein: CASSTTPYNEQFF
J gene: TRBJ2-1; clone size: -; D gene: TRBD1; V gene: TRBV9; CDR3 DNA: TGTGCCAGCAGCGTAGCCGACAGGGGGGAGCAGTTCTTC; CDR3 protein: CASSVADRGEQFF
J gene: TRBJ1-1; clone size: -; D gene: -; V gene: TRBV21-1; CDR3 DNA: TGTGCCAGCAGCAAAGGCCGGTCTGAAGCTTTCTTT; CDR3 protein: CASSKGRSEAFF
J gene: TRBJ1-2; clone size: -; D gene: -; V gene: TRBV5-1; CDR3 DNA: TGCGCCAGCAGCTTCGAGTTGGGAAGTTATGGCTACACCTTC; CDR3 protein: CASSFELGSYGYTF
J gene: TRBJ1-5; clone size: -; D gene: TRBD1; V gene: TRBV18; CDR3 DNA: TGTGCCAGCTCACCGCAGGGGGGTCAGCCCCAGCATTTT; CDR3 protein: CASSPQGGQPQHF
J gene: TRBJ1-2; clone size: -; D gene: -; V gene: TRBV6-5; CDR3 DNA: TGTGCCAGCCGAAAAGCCGGGACACCCTCGGGTTACACCTTC; CDR3 protein: CASRKAGTPSGYTF
J gene: TRBJ2-3; clone size: -; D gene: TRBD2; V gene: TRBV11-3; CDR3 DNA: TGTGCCAGCAGCTTAGAGCGGGGGGGCCGGGGCACAGATACGCAGTATTTT; CDR3 protein: CASSLERGGRGTDTQYF
J gene: TRBJ2-2; clone size: -; D gene: -; V gene: TRBV5-1; CDR3 DNA: TGCGCCAGCAGCTTGGGACACCCCGGGATCGGGGAGCTGTTTTTT; CDR3 protein: CASSLGHPGIGELFF
J gene: TRBJ1-6; clone size: -; D gene: TRBD1; V gene: TRBV18; CDR3 DNA: TGTGCCAGCTCACCGTCACAGGGGAAGGATTCACCCCTCCACTTT; CDR3 protein: CASSPSQGKDSPLHF
J gene: TRBJ2-3; clone size: -; D gene: TRBD1; V gene: TRBV7-8; CDR3 DNA: TGTGCCAGCAGACCAAACAGGGGGCCGAGGGGTACGCAGTATTTT; CDR3 protein: CASRPNRGPRGTQYF
J gene: TRBJ1-3; clone size: -; D gene: -; V gene: TRBV6-2/TRBV6-3; CDR3 DNA: TGTGCCAGCAGCCGAGTTCCGGGTTTTGCTGAAAACACCATATATTTT; CDR3 protein: CASSRVPGFAENTIYF
J gene: TRBJ1-2; clone size: -; D gene: -; V gene: TRBV6-5; CDR3 DNA: TGTGCCAGCAGTTATTCATTGCGAGGCTATGGCTACACCTTC; CDR3 protein: CASSYSLRGYGYTF
J gene: TRBJ2-7; clone size: -; D gene: -; V gene: TRBV11-3; CDR3 DNA: TGTGCCAGCAGCTTAGCTCAACAGGGCTACGAGCAGTACTTC; CDR3 protein: CASSLAQQGYEQYF
J gene: TRBJ1-2; clone size: -; D gene: TRBD1; V gene: TRBV7-2; CDR3 DNA: TGTGCCAGCAGCTTAGACGGGACAGGGTTTAATGGCTACACCTTC; CDR3 protein: CASSLDGTGFNGYTF
J gene: TRBJ1-3; clone size: -; D gene: -; V gene: TRBV7-2; CDR3 DNA: TGTGCCAGCAGCTTAATCGGCCGGGGCCATTACTCTGGAAACACCATATATTTT; CDR3 protein: CASSLIGRGHYSGNTIYF
J gene: TRBJ2-7; clone size: -; D gene: TRBD2; V gene: TRBV5-1; CDR3 DNA: TGCGCCAGCAGCTATGGGGAGGGATCGTGGCAGTACTTC; CDR3 protein: CASSYGEGSWQYF